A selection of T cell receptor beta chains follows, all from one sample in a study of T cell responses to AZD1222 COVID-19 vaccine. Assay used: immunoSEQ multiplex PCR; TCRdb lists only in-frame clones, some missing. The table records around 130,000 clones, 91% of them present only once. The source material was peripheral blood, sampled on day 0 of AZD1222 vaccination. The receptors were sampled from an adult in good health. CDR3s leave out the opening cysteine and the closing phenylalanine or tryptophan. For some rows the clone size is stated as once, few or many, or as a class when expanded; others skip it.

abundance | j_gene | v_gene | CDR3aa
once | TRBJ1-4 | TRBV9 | ASSRNGATNEKLF
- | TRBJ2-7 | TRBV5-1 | ASSSTLTYEQY
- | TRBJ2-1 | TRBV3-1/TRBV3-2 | ASSQVSGSIHEQF
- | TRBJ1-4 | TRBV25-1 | ASSEDVGNEKLF
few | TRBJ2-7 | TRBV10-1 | ASSEMGRLHEQY
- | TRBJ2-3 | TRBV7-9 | ASGRETGTDTQY
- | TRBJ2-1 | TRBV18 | ASSSREANEQF
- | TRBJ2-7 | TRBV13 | ASSPRTNTYEQY
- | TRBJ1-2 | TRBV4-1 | ASSQGQGAYYGYT
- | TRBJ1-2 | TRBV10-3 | AINPGGQGHGYT
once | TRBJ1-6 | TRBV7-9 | ASSLGADRPTSPLH
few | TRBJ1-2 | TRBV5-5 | ASSFTGTNYGYT
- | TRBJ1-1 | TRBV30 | AWDRVGTEAF
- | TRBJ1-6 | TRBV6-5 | ASSLLQGSLAPLH
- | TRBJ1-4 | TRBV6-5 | ASSYNEKLF